This TCR beta chain was recorded in a study of T cell responses to AZD1222 COVID-19 vaccine. On this clone: What it recognizes is unknown.

Germline CDR1 is MGHRA and CDR2 is YSYEKL. The CDR3 is 16 amino acids. V lost 3 bases, J lost 0 bases, and 12 bases lay in between. Only in-frame clones appear in the TCRdb table, and some are missing; sequencing was by immunoSEQ multiplex PCR. Here the sample spans approximately 170,000 clones, 80% to 90% being singletons. Overall study findings and caveats: Mapped onto spike, vaccine-associated CD4 TCRs spanned it and were dominant at 160-218 and 743-854.

This clonotype was obtained from an adult in good health. This specimen consisted of peripheral blood, obtained on day 0 of AZD1222 vaccination. This chain connects TRBV4-1 to TRBJ1-5; D is uncertain. This chain's CDR3 is CASSQSRTGSNQPQHF. CDR3 DNA sequence: TGCGCCAGCAGCCAGAGTAGGACGGGTAGCAATCAGCCCCAGCATTTT.